These 13 T cell receptor beta chains share one sample of origin, sequenced in a study of OX40 agonist ivuxolimab in advanced cancers. The method was immunoSEQ multiplex PCR; TCRdb's version includes in-frame clones alone and lacks a portion of them. The sample holds around 150,000 clones; approximately 94% are singletons and the top ten take around 0.33%. This sample comprised CD4+ or CD8+ T cells sorted from blood, obtained in a trial of the OX40 agonist ivuxolimab. These receptors were collected from an adult with an advanced solid tumor such as melanoma, head and neck, liver or kidney cancer.

The chain couples TRBV4-3 to TRBJ1-1; D call uncertain. In germline, CDR1 is LGHNA, CDR2 YSLEER. V lost 4 bases, J lost 2 bases, and 17 bases lay in between. The CDR3 is made up of 16 amino acids. Here the CDR3 reads CASSRTLGPRNTEAFF. For the CDR3, the DNA is TGCGCCAGCAGCCGTACCCTCGGGCCGAGAAACACTGAAGCTTTCTTT.

V usage is TRBV6-5 and J usage is TRBJ2-1, with TRBD2 matching 11 bases. The CDR3 is 15 residues long. Germline CDR1 is MNHEY and CDR2 is SVGAGI. V was clipped by 6 bases and J by 4 bases; unmatched bases: 5. The CDR3 loop reads CASRPGTSGYNEQFF. The DNA for the CDR3 is TGTGCCAGCAGACCCGGGACTAGCGGATACAATGAGCAGTTCTTC.

This chain joins TRBV5-6 and TRBJ1-1; D is ambiguous. The V end was cut by 0 bases, the J end by 1 base, with 4 bases between. The CDR3 runs to 13 residues. Germline loops: CDR1 SGHDT, CDR2 YYEEEE. CDR3 in amino acids: CASSLGRNTEAFF. CDR3 bases: TGTGCCAGCAGCTTGGGCAGGAACACTGAAGCTTTCTTT.

The gene calls are TRBV5-1 and TRBJ1-2; D remains unclear. V was cut by 0 bases and J by 6 bases, with 6 bases left in between. The CDR3 has 12 residues. The V gene's germline CDR1 is SGHRS and CDR2 YFSETQ. The chain's CDR3 is CASSLAGDGYTF. The CDR3 bases are TGCGCCAGCAGCTTGGCCGGGGATGGCTACACCTTC.

The chain carries TRBV6-1 and TRBJ1-2, with a possible D match to TRBD1 (6 bases). The CDR3 sequence is 13 residues long. Trimming shortened V by 11 bases and J by 2 bases, and 15 bases separated the two germline ends. CDR1 MNHNS and CDR2 SASEGT come from the germline V gene. CDR3 bases: TGTGCCGGCACGGAAACAGGGAACTATGGCTACACCTTC. It is translated as CAGTETGNYGYTF.

V usage is TRBV7-2 and J usage is TRBJ2-1; D might be TRBD2 (6 bases). Germline loops: CDR1 SGHTA, CDR2 FQGNSA. Trimming removed 3 bases at V and 7 bases at J, with 13 bases between. The CDR3 covers 14 residues. CDR3 bases: TGTGCCAGCAGCTTTTTGACTAGTATGAATGAGCAGTTCTTC. Its protein is CASSFLTSMNEQFF.

The CDR3 DNA reads as TGTGCCAGTAGACCCACAGTGGGGGTAGCCAAAAACATTCAGTACTTC. Translating it yields CASRPTVGVAKNIQYF. This chain uses TRBV19 with TRBJ2-4; D is perhaps TRBD1 or TRBD2 (5 bases each). This CDR3 has 16 amino acids. Germline V gene lookup returns CDR1 LNHDA and CDR2 SQIVND (reference sequence). Trimming cost V 6 bases and J 0 bases, with 15 bases left between them.

The chain uses TRBV11-3 and TRBJ2-1; no clear D gene. V dropped 5 bases and J dropped 8 bases, with 13 bases sitting between them. The CDR3 is 13 amino acids. From germline, CDR1 is SGHNT and CDR2 YENEEA. The CDR3 loop is CASSLLPAHEQFF. The CDR3 region has the DNA TGTGCCAGCAGCCTGCTTCCCGCACATGAGCAGTTCTTC.

The rearrangement joins TRBV10-3 to TRBJ2-5; 9 bases are a match to TRBD1. The germline gives CDR1 ENHRY, CDR2 SYGVKD. V trimming: 10 bases; J trimming: 5 bases; junction bases outside the gene matches: 5. The CDR3 extends over 12 amino acids. The DNA for the CDR3 is TGTGCCACACAGGGGGCAGGGGAGACCCAGTACTTC. Amino acid sequence: CATQGAGETQYF.

The V gene is TRBV6-5, the J gene TRBJ2-1; D is possibly TRBD1 (5 bases). The germline V and J ends were trimmed by 7 bases and 9 bases, with 19 bases remaining between them. Germline V gene lookup returns CDR1 MNHEY and CDR2 SVGAGI. The CDR3 contains 14 residues. The CDR3 DNA is TGTGCCAGCACCCGCGCCCAGGGTAGGGGTGAGCAGTTCTTC. Protein product: CASTRAQGRGEQFF.

Here the CDR3 reads CASSQVFQETQYF. The CDR3 nucleotides read TGCGCCAGCAGCCAAGTTTTCCAGGAGACCCAGTACTTC. The V call is TRBV4-1, the J call TRBJ2-5; D remains ambiguous. The V gene's germline CDR1 is MGHRA and CDR2 YSYEKL. V was pared by 1 base and J by 5 bases, with 8 bases between. CDR3 size: 13 residues.

The chain joins TRBV9 to TRBJ1-5; D is uncertain. This CDR3 spans 15 amino acids. The V gene lost 3 bases and the J gene lost 0 bases, with 10 bases spanning the gap. Germline V gene sequence: CDR1 SGDLS, CDR2 YYNGEE. CDR3 in amino acids: CASSEGTYSNQPQHF. The CDR3 DNA is TGTGCCAGCAGCGAGGGAACCTATAGCAATCAGCCCCAGCATTTT.

The CDR3 spells CASSYNFGQGEAFF. The CDR3 DNA follows: TGTGCCAGCAGTTACAACTTCGGACAGGGCGAAGCTTTCTTT. The chain carries TRBV6-5 and TRBJ1-1, with TRBD1 identical over 8 bases. This CDR3 has 14 amino acids. The germline CDR1 and CDR2 sequences are MNHEY and SVGAGI. V lost 2 bases to trimming and J lost 8 bases; unmatched junction nucleotides: 7.